Presented here are 10 T cell receptor beta chains from one specimen sequenced in a study of CD8 T cells in Susac syndrome. RNA, at about 0.45 to 1 ug, was reverse transcribed with random hexamers. TCRdb used MiXCR to reprocess the immunoSEQ multiplex PCR reads, holding one entry per CDR3 protein. The data show 150,000 to 200,000 distinct CDR3 sequences, with just over 90% seen just once and around 0.08% held by the top ten. The source material was CD4+ T cells from PBMCs. All receptors derive from a human donor in good health.

The chain carries TRBV7-2 and TRBJ2-7; D remains ambiguous. The CDR3 length is 14 residues. Germline CDR1 and CDR2: SGHTA and FQGNSA. Trimming shortened V by 4 bases and J by 0 bases, and 10 bases separated the two germline ends. CDR3 region: CASSSRPGSYEQYF. The DNA of the CDR3 is TGTGCCAGCAGCTCCCGCCCTGGCTCCTACGAGCAGTACTTC. Variable domain in full (rest from reference TRBV7-2 and TRBJ2-7): GAGVSQSPSNKVTEKGKDVELRCDPISGHTALYWYRQSLGQGLEFLIYFQGNSAPDKSGLPSDRFSAERTGGSVSTLTIQRTQQEDSAVYLCASSSRPGSYEQYFGPGTRLTVT.

The rearrangement uses TRBV24-1 and TRBJ2-3; 8 nucleotides match TRBD2. Per germline, CDR1 KGHDR and CDR2 SFDVKD. Trimming removed 3 bases from V and 6 bases from J; junction bases left unmatched: 7. This CDR3 spans 15 amino acids. CDR3 region: CATSDRGGRLDTQYF. CDR3 DNA: TGTGCCACCAGTGATCGAGGCGGGAGGCTCGATACGCAGTATTTT.

This sequence joins TRBV29-1 and TRBJ1-5; tentative D call: TRBD1 (6 bases). The length of the CDR3 is 16 residues. Trimming pared 6 bases from V and 0 bases from J, leaving 18 bases between. The germline gives CDR1 SQVTM, CDR2 ANQGSEA. CDR3 sequence reads: CSVTTGLWASNQPQHF. The CDR3, as DNA: TGCAGCGTGACTACAGGGTTGTGGGCTAGCAATCAGCCCCAGCATTTT.

V usage is TRBV24-1 and J usage is TRBJ2-2, with TRBD2 matching over 9 bases. The CDR3 extends over 17 amino acids. Looked up from germline, CDR1 is KGHDR and CDR2 is SFDVKD. V was clipped by 5 bases and J by 3 bases; unmatched bases: 9. The CDR3 nucleotides read TGTGCCACCAGTGGAATCGCGGGGGGGAGTGACACCGGGGAGCTGTTTTTT. Its translation: CATSGIAGGSDTGELFF.

Only one count was recorded for this clonotype. V and J are TRBV18 and TRBJ1-1; perhaps TRBD1 as D (5 bases). The germline CDR1 and CDR2 sequences are KGHSH and LQKENI. The CDR3 has 15 residues. V lost 3 bases and J 0 bases, leaving 11 bases between the germline ends. CDR3 region: CASSPNQGMNTEAFF. DNA of the CDR3: TGTGCCAGCTCACCTAATCAGGGTATGAACACTGAAGCTTTCTTT.

The CDR3 region has the DNA TGCAGTGCTGGGGGCGGGGACGCGAACACCGGGGAGCTGTTTTTT. Its protein product is CSAGGGDANTGELFF. This rearrangement joins TRBV20-1 to TRBJ2-2; D tentatively fits TRBD1 or TRBD2 (6 bases each). The CDR3 is 15 amino acids. Trimming removed 5 bases at V and 0 bases at J, with 13 bases between. The germline V gene has CDR1 DFQATT and CDR2 SNEGSKA (reference sequence).

V gene TRBV2 combines with J gene TRBJ1-5; 10 bases map to TRBD1. V lost 6 bases to trimming and J lost 4 bases; unmatched junction nucleotides: 6. Germline CDR1 is SNHLY and CDR2 is FYNNEI. This CDR3 has 15 residues. The CDR3 DNA is TGTGCCAGCAGAGCCGGGACAGGGGCAAATCAGCCCCAGCATTTT. This gives the protein CASRAGTGANQPQHF.

This clonotype was counted a few times. J is TRBJ1-1 and V is TRBV5-1, with a possible D match to TRBD1 (6 bases). This CDR3 spans 14 amino acids. Germline values: CDR1 SGHRS, CDR2 YFSETQ. Trimming removed 3 bases from V and 1 base from J, with 10 bases in between. This chain's CDR3 is CASSSSRGNTEAFF. The CDR3 DNA sequence: TGCGCCAGCAGCTCGAGCAGGGGGAACACTGAAGCTTTCTTT.

The genes are TRBV23-1 and TRBJ2-6; D is undetermined. TRBV23-1 belongs to the ORF category, with a function that is uncertain. V was clipped by 8 bases and J by 0 bases, with 20 bases between them. The CDR3 length is 18 residues. For the CDR3, the DNA is TGCGCCAGCCCGCCCCCCGGGCAGGTCAGCTCTGGGGCCAACGTCCTGACTTTC. Translating gives CASPPPGQVSSGANVLTF.

This rearrangement joins TRBV29-1 to TRBJ2-7, with D perhaps TRBD1 (7 bases). Germline V gene lookup returns CDR1 SQVTM and CDR2 ANQGSEA. With 6 bases removed from V and 4 bases from J, the gap between germline ends came to 22 bases. The CDR3 sequence is 15 residues long. Written as DNA, the CDR3 is TGCAGCGTATCTGGAGGGGAGACAGGGCGGTACGAGCAGTACTTC. It codes for CSVSGGETGRYEQYF.